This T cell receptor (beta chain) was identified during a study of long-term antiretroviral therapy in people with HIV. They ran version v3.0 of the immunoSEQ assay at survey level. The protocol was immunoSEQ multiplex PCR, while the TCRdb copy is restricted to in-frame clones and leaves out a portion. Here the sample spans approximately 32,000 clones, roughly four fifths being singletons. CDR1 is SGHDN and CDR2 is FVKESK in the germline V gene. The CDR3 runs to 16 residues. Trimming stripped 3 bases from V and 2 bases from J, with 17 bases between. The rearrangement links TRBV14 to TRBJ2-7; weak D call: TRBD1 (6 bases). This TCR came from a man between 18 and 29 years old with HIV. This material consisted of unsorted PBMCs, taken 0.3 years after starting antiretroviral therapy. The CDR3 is CASSHRRGAAAYEQYF. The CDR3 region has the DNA TGTGCCAGCAGCCACCGCAGGGGAGCGGCCGCCTACGAGCAGTACTTC. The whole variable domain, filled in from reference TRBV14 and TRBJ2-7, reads EAGVTQFPSHSVIEKGQTVTLRCDPISGHDNLYWYRRVMGKEIKFLLHFVKESKQDESGMPNNRFLAERTGGTYSTLKVQPAELEDSGVYFCASSHRRGAAAYEQYFGPGTRLTVT.